This TCR beta chain was recovered during a study of early T cells in non-severe SARS-CoV-2 infection. TCRdb redid the calling of the 5' RACE reads with MiXCR, one entry per CDR3 protein. The repertoire has around 26,000 distinct CDR3 sequences, around 4.6% of them found once; the top ten carry about an eighth. Ten or more counts support this clonotype. The CDR3 length is 13 residues. Per the germline V gene, CDR1 is ENHRY and CDR2 is SYGVKD. Losses at the gene ends were 6 bases for V and 9 bases for J; bases not matched to a gene: 7. J is TRBJ2-1 and V is TRBV10-3; TRBD2 agrees at 8 bases. Sequenced input: whole blood. The TCR originated in an adult who was a healthcare worker with PCR-confirmed SARS-CoV-2 infection or an uninfected control (not recorded which). The CDR3 region is CAIRSDSGIEQFF. Written as DNA, the CDR3 is TGTGCCATCAGATCAGATAGCGGGATTGAGCAGTTCTTC.